This T cell receptor (beta chain) was recorded in a study of shared clonotypes between healthy human individuals (dated by TCRdb to 2019 to 2021). Turning to the overall study: The cohort comprised two women and three men aged 18 to 49 years. To estimate repertoire size and how much clonotype sharing occurs between individuals, the study deeply sequenced the blood TCR repertoires of five healthy adults. Different laboratories and diverse techniques were used to prepare libraries and sequence TCR repertoires, to increase sequencing depth and limit assay-specific biases. Per donor, leukapheresis produced somewhere between about 0.94 and 9.5 billion PBMCs.

This clone has just a few counts. Its antigen remains unidentified. No much larger clonotype is one base removed from it; base qualities were not supplied. The donors were healthy, HIV-negative adults with no recently reported acute infections or vaccinations. Every donor was a Caucasian adult residing in Nashville, Tennessee, USA. For unsorted samples, 100 million or so PBMCs were counted, and genomic DNA was extracted using the QIAamp DNA Blood Mini kit. After blood collection by leukapheresis, PBMCs were isolated using Ficoll-Histopaque density gradient centrifugation and then cryopreserved in the vapor phase of liquid nitrogen. Overall study outcomes, separate from this receptor: Because the study included only a small number of donors, the genetic and exposure-history diversity represented was limited. Pairwise subsampling indicated that sequencing depth was expected to affect the degree of clonotype sharing among donors. Sampling was restricted to blood, and TCR repertoires in tissue are likely to differ from TCR repertoires in blood.

Using the deep immunoSEQ assay, TCR CDR3 regions were amplified from genomic DNA by multiplex PCR. Extracted genomic DNA from each cell subset was distributed evenly across all wells of several immunoSEQ 96-well plates, and each plate was treated as a replicate. Each replicate PCR for unsorted PBMC received roughly 290 ng genomic DNA, equal to approximately 30,000 T cell genomes. Ten immunoSEQ deep assay plates were used to sequence the unsorted PBMC genomic DNA. Purified libraries were quantified with a Qubit 3.0 fluorometer, sized on a Bioanalyzer 2100, and re-quantified with the KAPA Library Quantification kit. Every immunoSEQ 96-well plate was sequenced on a dedicated single-read 150-cycle Illumina NextSeq 550 flow cell. As for how the authors treated the data: Because only junctional sequences without quality scores were contained in the immunoSEQ output, filtering matching that applied to full-length reads could not be performed. Sequences were annotated with PyIR, a Python wrapper for IgBLAST v1.9, and V/J genes and CDR3 were assigned using IMGT germline references. Any read was removed if the V/J assignment was weak (E-value above 1e-6), the CDR3 was missing, or the read contained stop codons, out-of-frame junctions, or ambiguous translated residues. V3J clonotypes were defined by identical inferred V gene, J gene, and CDR3 amino acid sequence. The percentage overlap between two repertoires was calculated by dividing the number of shared unique clonotypes by the size of the smaller repertoire. Three approaches were used to assess repertoire richness: RTK rarefaction, the Chao1 estimator, and Recon v2.1 estimates of unobserved clonotypes. Entries here come from immuneACCESS through TCRdb and include only in-frame sequences with V and J called. Some clones fail to appear in such tables; in the studies checked, an unresolved V gene covers under half of the shortfall, and the cause of the remainder is unknown. V, J and clone size reflect that table, while D and trimming were determined from the DNA. In this sample the table shows about 510,000 clones, approximately 85% of which occur a single time. The top ten clones comprise over 10% of the sample.

The sequence was collected from a woman in her 40s in good health. Some clones in this sample may be carry-over from other donors' samples. The sample comprised PBMCs.

The CDR3 loop reads CASSQDFGGRSYEQYF. The bases are TGTGCCAGCAGCCAAGATTTCGGGGGCCGCTCCTACGAGCAGTACTTC. Recombination joined TRBV4-2 with TRBJ2-7; the D call is possibly TRBD1 or TRBD2, each sharing 6 bases. The germline ends are 12 bases apart after V is trimmed by 0 bases and J by 0 bases. Based on the germline V gene, the CDR1 and CDR2 sequences are LGHNA and YNFKEQ. The CDR3, cysteine through phenylalanine, is 16 amino acids long. The entry retains the CDR3 DNA only, 48 bases that are in frame from base 1.